Listed here is a single T cell receptor (beta chain). Its cognate antigen is unknown. The same CDR3 also results from other DNA sequences found in this sample. These data belong to a study of cytomegalovirus exposure and HLA in healthy donors. Whole-study results and caveats: V segments that were indistinguishable, TRBV6-2 and TRBV6-3 among them, were omitted from analysis.

Both 60 Vbeta primers and 13 Jbeta primers went into the PCR. The authors' processing: In a later analysis, around 12 million of 65 million to 90 million unique beta chains occurred in at least two donors. Clones were read by immunoSEQ multiplex PCR, and TCRdb kept only the in-frame ones, dropping some. The V and J calls and clone size come from that table; D and trimming were worked out from the DNA. The sample holds about 120,000 clones, around 10% seen once. The ends were cut back, 2 bases at V and 5 bases at J, with 12 bases in the middle. Germline CDR1 reads GTSNPN; CDR2 reads SVGIG (reference sequence). The CDR3 runs to 13 residues.

This chain links TRBV30 with TRBJ2-5, with D possibly being TRBD2 (5 bases). This receptor was obtained from a man in his thirties or forties in good health and CMV-seronegative. The sample consisted of PBMCs. The CDR3 loop reads CAWSTGSSETQYF. CDR3 sequence (DNA): TGTGCCTGGAGTACGGGGAGTTCGGAGACCCAGTACTTC.